This entry lists 20 T cell receptor beta chains sequenced from one sample in a study of cytomegalovirus exposure and HLA in healthy donors. The PCR made use of 60 Vbeta and 13 Jbeta primers. Clones were sequenced by immunoSEQ multiplex PCR, and TCRdb holds only the in-frame ones, with some missing. The data contain around 150,000 clones, around 90% of them singletons. The sequenced sample was PBMCs. These TCRs come from a woman in her forties in good health and CMV-seronegative.

This rearrangement joins TRBV5-1 to TRBJ2-7, with 11 bases lining up with TRBD2. Germline trimming cut 3 bases from V and 4 bases from J; bases unmatched to any gene: 6. Looked up from germline, CDR1 is SGHRS and CDR2 is YFSETQ. The CDR3 consists of 15 residues. DNA for the CDR3: TGCGCCAGCAGCTGGGCGACTAGCGGGGCTTACGAGCAGTACTTC. Translating gives CASSWATSGAYEQYF. Full variable domain (outside the CDR3, taken from reference TRBV5-1 and TRBJ2-7): KAGVTQTPRYLIKTRGQQVTLSCSPISGHRSVSWYQQTPGQGLQFLFEYFSETQRNKGNFPGRFSGRQFSNSRSEMNVSTLELGDSALYLCASSWATSGAYEQYFGPGTRLTVT.

This clone has only one observation. The V gene is TRBV19, the J gene TRBJ1-1; no clear D. CDR1 LNHDA and CDR2 SQIVND come from the germline V gene (reference sequence). The CDR3 is 14 amino acids. The V and J ends lost 5 bases and 1 base respectively, with 11 bases between them. CDR3 amino acids: CASSRRTENTEAFF. DNA of the CDR3: TGTGCCAGTAGTCGGAGGACGGAGAACACTGAAGCTTTCTTT.

The rearrangement joins TRBV7-2 to TRBJ2-7; 10 bases line up with TRBD2. V lost 5 bases, J lost 4 bases, and 20 bases stayed unmatched. This CDR3 spans 19 amino acids. Per the germline V gene, CDR1 is SGHTA and CDR2 is FQGNSA. CDR3 region: CASSPRPASGSSSWYEQYF. CDR3 nucleotide sequence: TGTGCCAGCAGCCCCCGCCCAGCTAGCGGGAGCTCCTCCTGGTACGAGCAGTACTTC.

The rearrangement joins TRBV27 to TRBJ2-1, with 13 bases lining up with TRBD2. V gave up 6 bases and J gave up 3 bases; unmatched junction bases: 5. This CDR3 has 16 residues. Germline CDR1 is MNHEY and CDR2 is SMNVEV (reference sequence). The CDR3 sequence: CASRIGTSGNYNEQFF. CDR3 bases: TGTGCCAGCAGAATTGGGACTAGCGGGAACTACAATGAGCAGTTCTTC.

The chain is built from TRBV28 and TRBJ1-5; D is uncertain. V was shortened by 2 bases and J by 7 bases, with 15 bases between the two germline ends. Germline CDR1 is MDHEN and CDR2 is SYDVKM. The CDR3 contains 15 residues. DNA for the CDR3: TGTGCCAGCAGTTTAGTTATAGCAGCGGGCCAGCCCCAGCATTTT. Protein: CASSLVIAAGQPQHF.

This chain uses TRBV6-1 with TRBJ2-1; 10 nucleotides match TRBD2. The length of the CDR3 is 16 residues. V gave up 4 bases and J gave up 10 bases; unmatched junction bases: 13. Germline values: CDR1 MNHNS, CDR2 SASEGT. CDR3 protein: CASSGMGAGGPWEQFF. The CDR3 DNA follows: TGTGCCAGCAGTGGGATGGGAGCGGGAGGGCCATGGGAGCAGTTCTTC.

This rearrangement joins TRBV5-1 to TRBJ1-1; D is unresolved. Per the germline V gene, CDR1 is SGHRS and CDR2 is YFSETQ. This CDR3 contains 15 residues. V gave up 0 bases and J gave up 0 bases, with 9 bases separating them. CDR3 nucleotides: TGCGCCAGCAGCTTGGGTGCTATCATGAACACTGAAGCTTTCTTT. It codes for CASSLGAIMNTEAFF.

The chain carries TRBV11-2 and TRBJ2-1; the D gene is possibly TRBD1 (5 bases). This CDR3 has 17 residues. The V gene lost 0 bases and the J gene lost 3 bases, with 15 bases spanning the gap. In germline, CDR1 is SGHAT, CDR2 FQNNGV. This chain's CDR3 is CASSLEPTGVYYNEQFF. CDR3 in DNA: TGTGCCAGCAGCTTAGAGCCCACAGGTGTCTACTACAATGAGCAGTTCTTC.

This clone turned up a few times. The chain links TRBV2 to TRBJ2-7, with 8 positions matching TRBD1. Germline V gene sequence: CDR1 SNHLY, CDR2 FYNNEI. The CDR3 length is 14 residues. The junction had 1 base not matched to a gene; V was cut back by 2 bases and J by 1 base. The DNA for the CDR3 is TGTGCCAGCAGTGAAAACAGGGGGTCCTACGAGCAGTACTTC. This sequence encodes CASSENRGSYEQYF. The variable domain in full, with the rest retrieved from reference TRBV2 and TRBJ2-7, is EPEVTQTPSHQVTQMGQEVILRCVPISNHLYFYWYRQILGQKVEFLVSFYNNEISEKSEIFDDQFSVERPDGSNFTLKIRSTKLEDSAMYFCASSENRGSYEQYFGPGTRLTVT.

This rearrangement joins TRBV10-1 to TRBJ2-1; 7 nucleotides match TRBD2. The CDR3 has 13 amino acids. The J segment lost 4 bases and the V segment lost 4 bases, leaving 1 base of the junction unmatched. CDR1 WNHNN and CDR2 SYGVQD come from the germline V gene (reference sequence). Here the CDR3 reads CASSASGYNEQFF. The CDR3 DNA reads TGCGCCAGCAGTGCTAGCGGATACAATGAGCAGTTCTTC.

This chain joins TRBV6-1 and TRBJ2-2; the D gene is possibly TRBD1 (6 bases). Germline V gene lookup returns CDR1 MNHNS and CDR2 SASEGT. This CDR3 comprises 14 residues. V was trimmed by 3 bases and J by 10 bases, leaving 15 bases between them. CDR3 loop: CASSDPPQGEELFF. The CDR3 DNA reads as TGTGCCAGCAGTGATCCGCCACAGGGCGAGGAGCTGTTTTTT.

The gene calls are TRBV6-5 and TRBJ1-5; D is unclear. V lost 2 bases, J lost 1 base, and 9 bases lay in between. The CDR3 has 15 residues. In germline, CDR1 is MNHEY, CDR2 SVGAGI. In DNA, the CDR3 is TGTGCCAGCAGTTACGACAAGTCGAGCAATCAGCCCCAGCATTTT. It codes for CASSYDKSSNQPQHF.

V usage is TRBV28 and J usage is TRBJ2-7; TRBD2 agrees at 7 bases. Per germline, CDR1 MDHEN and CDR2 SYDVKM. The CDR3 length is 13 residues. Trimming removed 7 bases from V and 5 bases from J; junction bases left unmatched: 8. The CDR3 sequence: CASTAGVRHEQYF. Here the CDR3 DNA reads TGTGCCAGCACTGCGGGGGTGAGGCACGAGCAGTACTTC. Full variable domain (missing parts from reference TRBV28 and TRBJ2-7): DVKVTQSSRYLVKRTGEKVFLECVQDMDHENMFWYRQDPGLGLRLIYFSYDVKMKEKGDIPEGYSVSREKKERFSLILESASTNQTSMYLCASTAGVRHEQYFGPGTRLTVT.

This clone was seen only a few times. V and J are TRBV11-1 and TRBJ2-5, with TRBD2 matching over 15 bases. Germline CDR1 is SGHAT and CDR2 is FQDESV (reference sequence). CDR3 length equals 18 residues. The V and J ends lost 5 bases and 4 bases, in that order; junction bases with no gene match: 11. Written as DNA, the CDR3 is TGTGCCAGCAGCCGAGGACTAGCGGGAGGGCAATGGGTAGAGACCCAGTACTTC. Translating gives CASSRGLAGGQWVETQYF.

This chain links TRBV19 with TRBJ1-5; no definite D call. The germline V and J ends were trimmed by 9 bases and 3 bases, with 6 bases remaining between them. CDR3 size: 11 residues. The germline V gene encodes CDR1 LNHDA and CDR2 SQIVND (reference sequence). The CDR3 loop is CASGLNQPQHF. As DNA, the CDR3 is TGTGCCAGCGGTCTCAATCAGCCCCAGCATTTT.

The rearrangement joins TRBV28 to TRBJ1-5; maybe TRBD1 (6 bases). The CDR3 extends over 16 amino acids. The V and J ends lost 6 bases and 1 base respectively, with 16 bases between them. Germline V gene lookup returns CDR1 MDHEN and CDR2 SYDVKM. CDR3 protein: CASRERDKPSNQPQHF. In DNA form, the CDR3 reads TGTGCCAGCAGGGAAAGGGACAAACCAAGCAATCAGCCCCAGCATTTT.

The chain combines TRBV6-5 with TRBJ2-4; TRBD1 matches at 8 bases. The V segment lost 4 bases and the J segment 1 base; nucleotides outside the gene matches: 3. The CDR3 is 15 amino acids. Germline CDR1 and CDR2: MNHEY and SVGAGI. CDR3 nucleotide sequence: TGTGCCAGCAGTTTACGACAGGGGGCCAAAAACATTCAGTACTTC. Translating gives CASSLRQGAKNIQYF.

Only one count was recorded for this clone. This chain joins TRBV27 and TRBJ2-7; perhaps TRBD2 as D (7 bases). With 6 bases removed from V and 5 bases from J, the gap between germline ends came to 23 bases. Germline loops: CDR1 MNHEY, CDR2 SMNVEV (reference sequence). The CDR3 covers 16 residues. In DNA, the CDR3 is TGTGCCAGCAGCTGGGGGACGGGGGCGGGAGATAACGAGCAGTACTTC. This gives the protein CASSWGTGAGDNEQYF.

The chain combines TRBV21-1 with TRBJ2-3; the DNA was not compared with TRBD2, the D call given in the table. TRBV21-1 is a pseudogene segment. The CDR3 is 17 amino acids. Written as DNA, the CDR3 is TGTGCCAGCAGCAAAGAAGGGAGGGCCCCTAGCACAGATACGCAGTATTTT. This translates into CASSKEGRAPSTDTQYF.

This clone was observed a single time. The chain joins TRBV4-3 to TRBJ2-2; D possibly corresponds to TRBD1 (5 bases). Germline CDR1 is LGHNA and CDR2 is YSLEER. V gave up 0 bases and J gave up 6 bases, with 11 bases separating them. The length of the CDR3 is 15 residues. This chain's CDR3 is CASSQEGSRAGELFF. The CDR3 DNA sequence: TGCGCCAGCAGCCAAGAAGGTAGCAGGGCCGGGGAGCTGTTTTTT.